The clone carrying this T cell receptor (beta chain) was counted once. The junction departs from the called germline gene at one end, perhaps through a read error. These data are taken from a study of blood T cells in healthy people across ages. This CDR3 region has 10 residues. Germline loops: CDR1 DFQATT, CDR2 SNEGSKA (reference sequence). The second PCR ran about 6 to 11 cycles with a sample-barcoded 5' primer and J-beta primers. Via MiXCR, TCRdb re-called the 5' RACE reads, giving one row per CDR3 protein. The sample yields some 930,000 distinct CDR3 sequences, 25% to 30% seen once. These same records also appear under a second study, on T cells of mothers and their children.

Sequences were obtained from blood. The chain employs TRBV20-1 and TRBJ2-5; D is unresolved. This TCR derives from a woman between 35 and 50 years old in good health. CDR3 in DNA: TGCGGTGCTCCTATTGGGACCCAGTACTTC. Protein sequence: CGAPIGTQYF.